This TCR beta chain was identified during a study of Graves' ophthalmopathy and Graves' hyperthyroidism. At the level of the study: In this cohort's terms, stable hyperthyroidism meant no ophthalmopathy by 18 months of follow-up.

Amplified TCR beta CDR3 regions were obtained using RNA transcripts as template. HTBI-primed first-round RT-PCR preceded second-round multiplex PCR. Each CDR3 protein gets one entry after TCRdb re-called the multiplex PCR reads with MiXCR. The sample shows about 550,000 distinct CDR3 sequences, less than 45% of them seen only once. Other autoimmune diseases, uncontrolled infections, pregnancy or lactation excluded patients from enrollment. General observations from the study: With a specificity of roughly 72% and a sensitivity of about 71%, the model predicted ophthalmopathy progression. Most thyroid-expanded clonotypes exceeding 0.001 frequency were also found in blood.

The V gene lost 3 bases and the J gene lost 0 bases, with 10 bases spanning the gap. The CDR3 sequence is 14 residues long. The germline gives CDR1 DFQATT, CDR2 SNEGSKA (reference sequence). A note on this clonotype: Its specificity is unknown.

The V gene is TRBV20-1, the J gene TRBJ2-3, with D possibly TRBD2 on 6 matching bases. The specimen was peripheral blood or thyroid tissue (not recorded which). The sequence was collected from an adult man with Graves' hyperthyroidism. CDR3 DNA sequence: TGCAGTGCTAGGTACGGAGGGAGCACAGATACGCAGTATTTT. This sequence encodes CSARYGGSTDTQYF.